Listed below are T cell receptor beta chains from one sample, sequenced in a study of control samples from healthy donors and cancer patients. Generated by immunoSEQ multiplex PCR, the TCRdb table keeps only in-frame clones and is missing some. Of about 160,000 clones in the sample, approximately 96% were seen once. Sequences were obtained from blood. These receptor sequences come from a woman aged 40 to 50 in good health. The CDR3 runs from the conserved cysteine through the conserved F or W. Each record gives: D gene, J gene, V gene, clone size, CDR3 DNA, CDR3 protein. D genes are given only for firm matches. A row's size may be missing; if present it is once, few, many or a size class.

TRBD2 TRBJ2-1 TRBV7-3 - TGTGCCAGCAGCTTACGGAGCGGGGGCGATTATAATGAGCAGTTCTTC CASSLRSGGDYNEQFF
- TRBJ1-2 TRBV30 - TGTGCCTGGAGTGGTGCTCTTGGGATCCTCTATGGCTACACCTTC CAWSGALGILYGYTF
TRBD2 TRBJ2-7 TRBV13 - TGTGCCAGCAGCCCCCGAGGACTAGCCGTCTACGAGCAGTACTTC CASSPRGLAVYEQYF
TRBD1 TRBJ2-7 TRBV2 - TGTGCCAGCAATACAGGGGGAAGAACCTACGAGCAGTACTTC CASNTGGRTYEQYF
TRBD1 TRBJ1-1 TRBV5-4 - TGTGCCAGCAGCACCGACAGGGTGGAAGCTTTCTTT CASSTDRVEAFF
- TRBJ1-6 TRBV7-2 - TGTGCCAGCAGCTTAGTTCAGATTAATTCACCCCTCCACTTT CASSLVQINSPLHF
TRBD2 TRBJ2-5 TRBV30 - TGTGCCTGGACAGGCGGGAGGGAGACCCAGTACTTC CAWTGGRETQYF
- TRBJ1-5 TRBV6-2/TRBV6-3 - TGTGCCAGCAGTTACCCCGACATAAGCAATCAGCCCCAGCATTTT CASSYPDISNQPQHF
TRBD2 TRBJ2-7 TRBV6-1 once TGTGCCAGCAGTGAAGTCCCCTCAGCGGGGGGTGCCTCCTACGAGCAGTACTTC CASSEVPSAGGASYEQYF
TRBD1 TRBJ1-1 TRBV5-1 - TGCGCCAGCAGCTTGGTGGGACAGGGGAACACTGAAGCTTTCTTT CASSLVGQGNTEAFF
TRBD1 TRBJ1-1 TRBV28 - TGTGCCAGCACGGACAGGGGGACTGAAGCTTTCTTT CASTDRGTEAFF
- TRBJ1-2 TRBV30 - TGTGCCTGGAGTGTTAGGAGCCCAAACTATGGCTACACCTTC CAWSVRSPNYGYTF
- TRBJ2-2 TRBV25-1 once TGTGCCAGCAGTGAATTGGCGCGGAACACCGGGGAGCTGTTTTTT CASSELARNTGELFF
TRBD1 TRBJ1-2 TRBV10-2 - TGCGCCAGCAGGCCAGGGGGCGGAAGAGTTAACTATGGCTACACCTTC CASRPGGGRVNYGYTF
- TRBJ2-1 TRBV7-8 - TGTGCCAGCAGCTTAGGAACAGGTAATGAGCAGTTCTTC CASSLGTGNEQFF
- TRBJ1-2 TRBV7-9 - TGTGCCAGCAGCGCCGACAGCTATGGCTACACCTTC CASSADSYGYTF
TRBD1 TRBJ1-6 TRBV19 - TGTGCCAGTGGAGCCGTGTCCACGGGACAGGGTCAATCACCCCTCCACTTT CASGAVSTGQGQSPLHF
- TRBJ2-2 TRBV19 - TGTGCCAGTAGCCCCGCTTTGGCCCGCCATAGCACCGGGGAGCTGTTTTTT CASSPALARHSTGELFF
- TRBJ1-1 TRBV6-2/TRBV6-3 - TGTGCCAGCAGTTACTCTAGGGACACCCCAGAAGCTTTCTTT CASSYSRDTPEAFF
TRBD1 TRBJ1-2 TRBV4-2 - TGTGCCAGCAGCCAGGGACAGGGGTGGGGGGACTATGGCTACACCTTC CASSQGQGWGDYGYTF
- TRBJ2-7 TRBV2 - TGTGCCAGCAGTGAAGAATACGAGCAGTACTTC CASSEEYEQYF
TRBD2 TRBJ2-3 TRBV7-8 - TGTGCCAGCAGCCCCCGGGGGGTCGATTACTTAACAGATACGCAGTATTTT CASSPRGVDYLTDTQYF
TRBD1 TRBJ2-5 TRBV5-1 - TGCGCCAGCAGCCCGACAGGGGTCGGCCAAGAGACCCAGTACTTC CASSPTGVGQETQYF
TRBD1 TRBJ1-2 TRBV27 - TGTGCCAGCAGACTGGACAGGGACTATGGCTACACCTTC CASRLDRDYGYTF
- TRBJ2-7 TRBV4-3 - TGCGCCAGCAGCCAAGAGTTAGGGCGAGAGCAGTACTTC CASSQELGREQYF
TRBD1 TRBJ1-5 TRBV2 - TGTGCCAGCAGTCGGACAGGGGGCCATCAGCCCCAGCATTTT CASSRTGGHQPQHF
TRBD1 TRBJ1-4 TRBV7-9 - TGTGCCAGCAGCCCCTCTCCTGGACAGGGGACTAATGAAAAACTGTTTTTT CASSPSPGQGTNEKLFF
TRBD1 TRBJ1-1 TRBV19 - TGTGCCAGTTCGTTTGAGGGGGCAGGGTGGGCCCACAAAGGGACTGAAGCTTTCTTT CASSFEGAGWAHKGTEAFF
TRBD1 TRBJ1-5 TRBV9 - TGTGCCAGCAGCGCCCCCGGGACAGGAAATCAGCCCCAGCATTTT CASSAPGTGNQPQHF
TRBD1 TRBJ1-2 TRBV11-2 - TGTGCCAGCAGCTTAGGCAGGGGGCATGGCTACACCTTC CASSLGRGHGYTF